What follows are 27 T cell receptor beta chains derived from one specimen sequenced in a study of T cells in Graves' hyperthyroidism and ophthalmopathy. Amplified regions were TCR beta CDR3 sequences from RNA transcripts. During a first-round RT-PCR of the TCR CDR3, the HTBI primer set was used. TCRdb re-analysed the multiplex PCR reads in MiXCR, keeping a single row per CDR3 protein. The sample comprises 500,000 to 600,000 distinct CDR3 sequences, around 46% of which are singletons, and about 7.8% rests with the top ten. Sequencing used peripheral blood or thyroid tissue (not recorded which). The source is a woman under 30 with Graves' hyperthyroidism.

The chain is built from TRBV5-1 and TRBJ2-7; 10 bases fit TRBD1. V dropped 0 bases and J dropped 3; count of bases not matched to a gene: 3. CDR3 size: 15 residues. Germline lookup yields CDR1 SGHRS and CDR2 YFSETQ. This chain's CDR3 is CASSLGDRGFYEQYF. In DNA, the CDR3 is TGCGCCAGCAGCTTGGGGGACAGGGGATTCTACGAGCAGTACTTC.

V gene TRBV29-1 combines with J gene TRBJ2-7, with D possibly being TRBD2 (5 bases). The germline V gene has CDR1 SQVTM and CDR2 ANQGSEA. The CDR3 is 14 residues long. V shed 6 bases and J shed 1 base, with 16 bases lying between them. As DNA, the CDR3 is TGCAGCGTCAAAATCGGGCTAGCTTCCTACGAGCAGTACTTC. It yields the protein CSVKIGLASYEQYF.

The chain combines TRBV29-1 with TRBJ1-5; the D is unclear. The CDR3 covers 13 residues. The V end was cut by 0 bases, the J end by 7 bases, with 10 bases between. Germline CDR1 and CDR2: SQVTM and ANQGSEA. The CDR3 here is CSVEDHGWQPQHF. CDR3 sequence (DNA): TGCAGCGTTGAAGATCATGGGTGGCAGCCCCAGCATTTT. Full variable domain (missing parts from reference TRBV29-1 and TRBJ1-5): SAVISQKPSRDICQRGTSLTIQCQVDSQVTMMFWYRQQPGQSLTLIATANQGSEATYESGFVIDKFPISRPNLTFSTLTVSNMSPEDSSIYLCSVEDHGWQPQHFGDGTRLSIL.

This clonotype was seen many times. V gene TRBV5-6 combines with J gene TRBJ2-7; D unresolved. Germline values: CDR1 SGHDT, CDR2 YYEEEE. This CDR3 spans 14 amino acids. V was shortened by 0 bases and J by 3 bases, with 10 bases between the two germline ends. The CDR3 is CASSLVGESYEQYF. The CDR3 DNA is TGTGCCAGCAGCTTGGTTGGAGAGAGCTACGAGCAGTACTTC.

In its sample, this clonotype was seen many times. The CDR3 sequence is CASSYSWRSQETQYF. In DNA, the CDR3 is TGTGCCAGCAGTTACTCTTGGCGGTCTCAAGAGACCCAGTACTTC. The V and J genes are TRBV6-6 and TRBJ2-5; no clear D gene. This CDR3 has 15 residues. Trimming removed 0 bases at V and 2 bases at J, with 10 bases between. Germline CDR1 is MNHNY and CDR2 is SVGAGI (reference sequence).

The CDR3 nucleotides read TGTGCCAGCAGCGCCCAGGGACAAGATGGCAATCAGCCCCAGCATTTT. This codes for CASSAQGQDGNQPQHF. The rearrangement links TRBV9 to TRBJ1-5, with TRBD1 as a possible D gene (6 bases). The ends were cut back, 3 bases at V and 2 bases at J, with 15 bases in the middle. Per the germline V gene, CDR1 is SGDLS and CDR2 is YYNGEE. The CDR3 sequence is 16 residues long. Supplemented by reference TRBV9 and TRBJ1-5, the full variable domain reads DSGVTQTPKHLITATGQRVTLRCSPRSGDLSVYWYQQSLDQGLQFLIQYYNGEERAKGNILERFSAQQFPDLHSELNLSSLELGDSALYFCASSAQGQDGNQPQHFGDGTRLSIL.

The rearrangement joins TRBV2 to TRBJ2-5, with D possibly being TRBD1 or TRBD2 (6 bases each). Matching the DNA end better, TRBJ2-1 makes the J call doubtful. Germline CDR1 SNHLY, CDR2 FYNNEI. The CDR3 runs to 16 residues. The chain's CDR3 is CASRVGGAPSYNEQFF. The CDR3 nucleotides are TGTGCCAGCAGGGTGGGGGGCGCCCCCTCCTACAATGAGCAGTTCTTC.

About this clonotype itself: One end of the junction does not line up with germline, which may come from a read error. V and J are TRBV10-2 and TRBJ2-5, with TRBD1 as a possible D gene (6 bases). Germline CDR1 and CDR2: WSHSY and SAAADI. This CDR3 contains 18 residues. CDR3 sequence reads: CASKPAGTLVGDTDTQYF. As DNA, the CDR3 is TGCGCCAGCAAGCCCGCCGGGACACTTGTTGGGGACACAGATACGCAGTATTTC.

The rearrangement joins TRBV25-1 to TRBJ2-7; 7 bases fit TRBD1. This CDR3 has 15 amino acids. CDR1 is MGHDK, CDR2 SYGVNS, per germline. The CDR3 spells CARDPRQGPSYEQYF. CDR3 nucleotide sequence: TGTGCTAGAGATCCTCGACAGGGTCCATCCTACGAGCAGTACTTC.

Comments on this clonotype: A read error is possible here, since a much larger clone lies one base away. CDR3 protein: CASSYGSYNSPLHF. In DNA form, the CDR3 reads TGTGCCAGCAGTTACGGCTCCTATAATTCACCCCTCCACTTT. The chain has TRBV6-5 and TRBJ1-6; D is unclear. The CDR3 has 14 residues. The germline V and J ends were trimmed by 2 bases and 0 bases, with 2 bases remaining between them. CDR1 is MNHEY and CDR2 is SVGAGI in the germline V gene.

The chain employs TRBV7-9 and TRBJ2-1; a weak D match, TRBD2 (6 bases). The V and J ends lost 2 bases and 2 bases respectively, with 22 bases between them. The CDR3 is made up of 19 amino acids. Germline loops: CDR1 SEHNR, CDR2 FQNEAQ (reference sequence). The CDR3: CASSLMRLARSSPYNEQFF. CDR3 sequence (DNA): TGTGCCAGCAGCTTAATGCGGCTAGCGCGTAGTTCTCCCTACAATGAGCAGTTCTTC.

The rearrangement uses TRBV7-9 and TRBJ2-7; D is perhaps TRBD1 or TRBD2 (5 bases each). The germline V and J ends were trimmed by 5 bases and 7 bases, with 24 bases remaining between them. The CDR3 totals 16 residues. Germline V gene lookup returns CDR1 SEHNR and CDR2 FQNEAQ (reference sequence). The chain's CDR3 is CASSPPGTVSYNEQYF. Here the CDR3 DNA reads TGTGCCAGCAGCCCTCCTGGGACGGTCTCCTACAATGAGCAGTACTTC.

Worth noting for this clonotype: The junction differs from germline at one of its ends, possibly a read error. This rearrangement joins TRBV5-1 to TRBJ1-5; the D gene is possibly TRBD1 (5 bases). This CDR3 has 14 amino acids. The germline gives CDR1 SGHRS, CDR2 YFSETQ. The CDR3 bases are TGTGCCAGCAGCGGGGGACCGTTCAATCAGCCCCAGCATTTT. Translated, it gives CASSGGPFNQPQHF.

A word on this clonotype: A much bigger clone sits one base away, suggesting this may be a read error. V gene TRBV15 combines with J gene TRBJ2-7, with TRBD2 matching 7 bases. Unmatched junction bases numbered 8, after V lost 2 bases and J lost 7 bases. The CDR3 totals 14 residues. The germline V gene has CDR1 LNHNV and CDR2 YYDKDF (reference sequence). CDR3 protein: CATSRSREFNEQYF. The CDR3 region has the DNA TGTGCCACCAGCAGATCGCGGGAGTTCAATGAGCAGTACTTC.

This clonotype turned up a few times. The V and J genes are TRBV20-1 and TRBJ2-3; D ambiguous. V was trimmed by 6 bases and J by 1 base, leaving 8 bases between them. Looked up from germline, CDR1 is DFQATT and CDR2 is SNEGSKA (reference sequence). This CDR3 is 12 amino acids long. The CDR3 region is CSAQRGTDTQYF. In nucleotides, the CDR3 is TGCAGTGCCCAACGGGGCACAGATACGCAGTATTTT.

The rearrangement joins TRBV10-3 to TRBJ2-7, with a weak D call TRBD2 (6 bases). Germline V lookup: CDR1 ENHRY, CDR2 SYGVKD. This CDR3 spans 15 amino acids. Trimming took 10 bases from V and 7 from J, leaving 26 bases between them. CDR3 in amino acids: CASSLTGRERTEQYF. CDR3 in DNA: TGTGCCAGCTCACTAACGGGGCGGGAAAGGACGGAGCAGTACTTC.

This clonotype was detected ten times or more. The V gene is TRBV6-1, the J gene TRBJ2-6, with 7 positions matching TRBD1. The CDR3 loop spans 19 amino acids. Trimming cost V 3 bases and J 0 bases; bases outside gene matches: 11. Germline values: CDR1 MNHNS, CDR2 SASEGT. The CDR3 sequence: CASSDHRDSLYSGANVLTF. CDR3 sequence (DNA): TGTGCCAGCAGTGATCACCGGGACAGTCTTTACTCTGGGGCCAACGTCCTGACTTTC.

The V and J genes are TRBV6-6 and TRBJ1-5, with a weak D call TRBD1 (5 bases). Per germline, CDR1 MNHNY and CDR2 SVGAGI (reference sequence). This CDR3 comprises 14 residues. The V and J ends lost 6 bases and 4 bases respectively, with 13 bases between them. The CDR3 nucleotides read TGTGCCAGCAGACTACGGGGCAGGAATCAGCCCCAGCATTTT. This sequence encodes CASRLRGRNQPQHF.

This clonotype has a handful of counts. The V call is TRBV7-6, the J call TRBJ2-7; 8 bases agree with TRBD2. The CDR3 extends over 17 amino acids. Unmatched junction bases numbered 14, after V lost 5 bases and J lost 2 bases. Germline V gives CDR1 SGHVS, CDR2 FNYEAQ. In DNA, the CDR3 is TGTGCCAGCAGCCAAGCAGGTTCCGGGAGGGGAACCTACGAGCAGTACTTC. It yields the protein CASSQAGSGRGTYEQYF.

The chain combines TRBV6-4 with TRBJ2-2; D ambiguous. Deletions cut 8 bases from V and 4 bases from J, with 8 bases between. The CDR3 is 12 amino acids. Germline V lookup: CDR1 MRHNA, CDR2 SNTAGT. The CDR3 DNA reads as TGTGCCAGCCGGAGTAGCACCGGGGAGCTGTTTTTT. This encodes CASRSSTGELFF.

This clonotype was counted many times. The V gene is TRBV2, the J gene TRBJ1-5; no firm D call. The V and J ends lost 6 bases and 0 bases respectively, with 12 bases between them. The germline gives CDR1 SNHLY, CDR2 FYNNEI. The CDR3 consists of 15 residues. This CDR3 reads CASSTSHASNQPQHF. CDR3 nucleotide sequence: TGTGCCAGCAGCACCTCACACGCTAGCAATCAGCCCCAGCATTTT.

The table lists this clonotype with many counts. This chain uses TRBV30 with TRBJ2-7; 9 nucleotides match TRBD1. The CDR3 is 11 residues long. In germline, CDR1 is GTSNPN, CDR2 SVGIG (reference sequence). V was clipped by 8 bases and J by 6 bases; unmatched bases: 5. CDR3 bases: TGTGCCCAGGACAGGGGAGTCGAGCAGTACTTC. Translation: CAQDRGVEQYF.

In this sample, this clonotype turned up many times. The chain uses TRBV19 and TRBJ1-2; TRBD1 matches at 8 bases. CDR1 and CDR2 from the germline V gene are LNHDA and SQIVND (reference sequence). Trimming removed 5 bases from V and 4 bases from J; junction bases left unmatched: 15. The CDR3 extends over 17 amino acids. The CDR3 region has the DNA TGTGCCAGTAGTCCGCCACGCCCGGGACAGGTCCTCTATGGCTACACCTTC. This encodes CASSPPRPGQVLYGYTF.

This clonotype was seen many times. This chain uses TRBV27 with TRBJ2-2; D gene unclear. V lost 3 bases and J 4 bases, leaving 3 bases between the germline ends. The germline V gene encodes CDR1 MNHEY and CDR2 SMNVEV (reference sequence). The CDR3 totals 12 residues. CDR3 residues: CASSFTTGELFF. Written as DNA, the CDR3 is TGTGCCAGCAGTTTCACCACCGGGGAGCTGTTTTTT.

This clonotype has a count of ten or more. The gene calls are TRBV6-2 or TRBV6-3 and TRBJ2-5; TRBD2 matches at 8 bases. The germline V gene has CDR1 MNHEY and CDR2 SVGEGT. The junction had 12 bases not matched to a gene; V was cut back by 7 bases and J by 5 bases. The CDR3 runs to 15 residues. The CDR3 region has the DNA TGTGCCAGCACCGTGGGGAGCGGGAGTACCGAGACCCAGTACTTC. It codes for CASTVGSGSTETQYF.

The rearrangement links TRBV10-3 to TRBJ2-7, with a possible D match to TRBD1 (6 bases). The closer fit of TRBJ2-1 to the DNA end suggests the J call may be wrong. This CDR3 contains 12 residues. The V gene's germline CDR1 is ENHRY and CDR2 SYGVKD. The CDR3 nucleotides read TGTGCCATCAGTGACAGGGGAAATGAGCAGTTCTTC. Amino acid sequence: CAISDRGNEQFF.

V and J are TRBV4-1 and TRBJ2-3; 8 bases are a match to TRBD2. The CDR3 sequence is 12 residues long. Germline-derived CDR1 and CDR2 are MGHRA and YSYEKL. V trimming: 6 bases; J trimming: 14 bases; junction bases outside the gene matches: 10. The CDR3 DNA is TGCGCCAGCAGTGCCAGGAGCGGGGGTGTGTATTTT. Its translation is CASSARSGGVYF.